This TCR beta chain came from a study of T cell repertoires in cytomegalovirus infection. Study-wide background: Well-studied HLA-B-restricted CMV epitopes were used in the study alongside recently identified HLA-C-restricted ones. The public TCR beta signatures pointed to both CMV infection and matching HLA type.

The ends were cut back, 8 bases at V and 4 bases at J, with 13 bases in the middle. This CDR3 is 13 amino acids long. Germline CDR1 reads MNHEY; CDR2 reads SMNVEV (reference sequence). General observations from the study: In two of eight donors, the top clonotype was HLA-C-restricted CMV-specific. The study identified carriers of CMV plus the relevant HLA from cumulative public TCR beta family frequency.

Notes on this clonotype: The target antigen is unknown.

TCRdb redid the calling of the reads with MiXCR, one entry per CDR3 protein. The sample yields fewer than 900,000 distinct CDR3 sequences, almost 30% seen once. The sequence was obtained from a human donor in good health (CMV status not recorded). Some clones in this sample may be carry-over from other donors' samples. The rearrangement uses TRBV27 and TRBJ2-3; no firm D call. Material: cultured CD8+ T cells from PBMCs, obtained from culture after CMV antigen stimulation. The CDR3 is CASSPAGPDTQYF. CDR3 nucleotides: TGTGCCAGCTCCCCCGCCGGACCAGATACGCAGTATTTT.